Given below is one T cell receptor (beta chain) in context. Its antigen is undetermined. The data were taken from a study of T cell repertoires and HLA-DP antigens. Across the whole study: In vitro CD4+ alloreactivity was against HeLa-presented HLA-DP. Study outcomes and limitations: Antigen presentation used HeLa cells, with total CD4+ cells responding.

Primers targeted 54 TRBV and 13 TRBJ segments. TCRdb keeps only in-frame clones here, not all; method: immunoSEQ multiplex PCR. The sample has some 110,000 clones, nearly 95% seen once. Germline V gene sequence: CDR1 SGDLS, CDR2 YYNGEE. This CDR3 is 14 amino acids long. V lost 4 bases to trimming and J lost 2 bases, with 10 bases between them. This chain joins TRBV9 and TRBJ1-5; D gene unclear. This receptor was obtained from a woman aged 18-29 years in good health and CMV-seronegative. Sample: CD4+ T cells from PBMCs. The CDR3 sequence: CASSPDQGNQPQHF. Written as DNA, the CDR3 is TGTGCCAGCAGCCCGGACCAAGGCAATCAGCCCCAGCATTTT.